The rows below give T cell receptor beta chains drawn from one sample of a study of cytomegalovirus exposure and HLA in healthy donors. TCRdb keeps only in-frame clones here, not all; method: immunoSEQ multiplex PCR. The sample shows some 120,000 clones, about 76% of them seen only once. Source material: PBMCs. These receptor sequences come from a woman aged 25 to 39 in good health and CMV-seronegative. Both conserved end residues are part of each CDR3. The D gene is left open where the match is weak. The listing skips clone size in some rows; elsewhere it reads once, few, many or a size class.

J: TRBJ2-7
D: TRBD2
V: TRBV6-1
length: 14
size: -
DNA: TGTGCCAGCACCCCGGGAGGTCCGGGGGACGAGCAGTACTTC
CDR3: CASTPGGPGDEQYF

J: TRBJ2-2
D: -
V: TRBV11-3
length: 15
size: -
DNA: TGTGCCAGCAGCTTGTCGGCGGAGAACACCGGGGAGCTGTTTTTT
CDR3: CASSLSAENTGELFF

J: TRBJ2-1
D: TRBD2
V: TRBV7-9
length: 15
size: -
DNA: TGTGCCAGCAGCTCTCTAGCGGGAGGGCCCAATGAGCAGTTCTTC
CDR3: CASSSLAGGPNEQFF

J: TRBJ2-7
D: -
V: TRBV27
length: 11
size: few
DNA: TGTGCCAGCAGTTTTGGGCACGAGCAGTACTTC
CDR3: CASSFGHEQYF

J: TRBJ2-1
D: -
V: TRBV19
length: 12
size: -
DNA: TGTGCCAGTAGTATATACAATAATGAGCAGTTCTTC
CDR3: CASSIYNNEQFF

J: TRBJ2-5
D: TRBD1
V: TRBV5-1
length: 14
size: -
DNA: TGCGCCAGCAGCGGAGCAGGGGGCCGCGAGACCCAGTACTTC
CDR3: CASSGAGGRETQYF

J: TRBJ2-7
D: TRBD1
V: TRBV10-2
length: 14
size: -
DNA: TGCGCCAGCAACCACGAGGGGGCGTGGTACGAGCAGTACTTC
CDR3: CASNHEGAWYEQYF

J: TRBJ1-2
D: TRBD1
V: TRBV29-1
length: 17
size: -
DNA: TGCAGCGTTGAAGATGGAGGACCGGGACAGGGGAACTATGGCTACACCTTC
CDR3: CSVEDGGPGQGNYGYTF

J: TRBJ1-4
D: -
V: TRBV7-6
length: 14
size: -
DNA: TGTGCCAGCAGCTCGCAGGGGAGAGGTGAAAAACTGTTTTTT
CDR3: CASSSQGRGEKLFF

J: TRBJ1-2
D: -
V: TRBV11-2
length: 13
size: -
DNA: TGTGCCAGCAGCTTAGCCCAGGTGGGCGGCTACACCTTC
CDR3: CASSLAQVGGYTF

J: TRBJ1-2
D: TRBD1
V: TRBV5-1
length: 14
size: -
DNA: TGCGCCAGCAGCTTGGACAGGGGTCACTATGGCTACACCTTC
CDR3: CASSLDRGHYGYTF

J: TRBJ1-6
D: TRBD1
V: TRBV27
length: 15
size: once
DNA: TGTGCCAGCAGTTACCTCCGGGACAGGGGGTCACCCCTCCACTTT
CDR3: CASSYLRDRGSPLHF

J: TRBJ1-1
D: TRBD1
V: TRBV4-1
length: 14
size: -
DNA: TGCGCCAGCAGCCAAGATCCAGGACAGGGGAAAGCTTTCTTT
CDR3: CASSQDPGQGKAFF

J: TRBJ1-1
D: -
V: TRBV7-9
length: 14
size: -
DNA: TGTTCCAGCAGCTCCATTGACAGGCTCACTGAAGCTTTCTTT
CDR3: CSSSSIDRLTEAFF

J: TRBJ2-7
D: -
V: TRBV6-5
length: 15
size: -
DNA: TGTGCCAGCAGTTATGACGAGGGGGGGACCTACGAGCAGTACTTC
CDR3: CASSYDEGGTYEQYF

J: TRBJ2-7
D: TRBD1
V: TRBV9
length: 16
size: -
DNA: TGTGCCAGCAGCGTAGGAACCTCTACAGGGGACTACGAGCAGTACTTC
CDR3: CASSVGTSTGDYEQYF

J: TRBJ2-5
D: -
V: TRBV28
length: 14
size: -
DNA: TGTGCCAGCAGGAAAGGGGTCCGCCAAGAGACCCAGTACTTC
CDR3: CASRKGVRQETQYF

J: TRBJ2-7
D: TRBD2
V: TRBV27
length: 17
size: -
DNA: TGTGCCAGCAGTAGGGGACTAGCGGGAGGTAGCTCCTACGAGCAGTACTTC
CDR3: CASSRGLAGGSSYEQYF

J: TRBJ2-7
D: -
V: TRBV7-7
length: 15
size: -
DNA: TGTGCTAGCAGCTTAGTCGGGATTGGCTACTACGAGCAGTACTTC
CDR3: CASSLVGIGYYEQYF

J: TRBJ1-2
D: TRBD1
V: TRBV5-6
length: 15
size: -
DNA: TGTGCCAGCAGCTCGATGACAGGGGCAGACTATGGCTACACCTTC
CDR3: CASSSMTGADYGYTF

J: TRBJ2-2
D: -
V: TRBV9
length: 14
size: few
DNA: TGTGCCAGCAGCGTAGAGGGGACATACGGGGAGCTGTTTTTT
CDR3: CASSVEGTYGELFF

J: TRBJ1-5
D: -
V: TRBV2
length: 14
size: once
DNA: TGTGCCAGCAGTGAAATAGGAGGCAATCAGCCCCAGCATTTT
CDR3: CASSEIGGNQPQHF

J: TRBJ2-7
D: TRBD1
V: TRBV6-5
length: 16
size: -
DNA: TGTGCCAGCAGTTCCGCTCTCAGGGGGATTGCCTACGAGCAGTACTTC
CDR3: CASSSALRGIAYEQYF

J: TRBJ2-1
D: -
V: TRBV19
length: 13
size: -
DNA: TGTGCCAGTAGTTCCAGGGGTTACAATGAGCAGTTCTTC
CDR3: CASSSRGYNEQFF

J: TRBJ2-7
D: TRBD2
V: TRBV18
length: 20
size: -
DNA: TGTGCCAGCTCACCCAGGGAGAGGGGTCTGGGCGGGGGGATTTCCTACGAGCAGTACTTC
CDR3: CASSPRERGLGGGISYEQYF

J: TRBJ2-2
D: -
V: TRBV6-6
length: 12
size: once
DNA: TGTGCCAGCAGTTACGGTAGCGGGGAGCTGTTTTTT
CDR3: CASSYGSGELFF

J: TRBJ1-1
D: TRBD1
V: TRBV10-3
length: 15
size: few
DNA: TGTGCCACCGGACAGGGGGCAGGTTCGAACACTGAAGCTTTCTTT
CDR3: CATGQGAGSNTEAFF

J: TRBJ2-7
D: TRBD2
V: TRBV2
length: 16
size: few
DNA: TGTGCCAGCAGTGAAGGGACTAGCGGGCCCACCTACGAGCAGTACTTC
CDR3: CASSEGTSGPTYEQYF

J: TRBJ1-3
D: -
V: TRBV6-6
length: 15
size: few
DNA: TGTGCCAGCAGCGCGGCCGGGGATCCTGGAAACACCATATATTTT
CDR3: CASSAAGDPGNTIYF

J: TRBJ2-7
D: -
V: TRBV25-1
length: 13
size: -
DNA: TGTGCCAGCAGAAACAGTACGTTCAACGAGCAGTACTTC
CDR3: CASRNSTFNEQYF